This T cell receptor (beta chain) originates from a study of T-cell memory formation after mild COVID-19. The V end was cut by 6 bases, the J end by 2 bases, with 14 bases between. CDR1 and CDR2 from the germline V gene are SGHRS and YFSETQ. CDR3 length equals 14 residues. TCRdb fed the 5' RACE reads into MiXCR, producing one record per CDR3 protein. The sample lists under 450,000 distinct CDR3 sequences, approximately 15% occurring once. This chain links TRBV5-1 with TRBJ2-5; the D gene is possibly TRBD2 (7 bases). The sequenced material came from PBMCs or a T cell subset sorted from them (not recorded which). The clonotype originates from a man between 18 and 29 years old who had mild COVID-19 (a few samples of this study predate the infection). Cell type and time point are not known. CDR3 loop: CASTPGGLQETQYF. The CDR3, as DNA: TGCGCCAGCACCCCCGGGGGGCTTCAAGAGACCCAGTACTTC.